The source of this TCR beta chain is a study of T cell responses to AZD1222 COVID-19 vaccine. Study conclusions and caveats: Variant regions that are unmutated are reportedly the target of nearly half of spike-specific TCRs. AZD1222 recipients seropositive at baseline numbered only 5 or 6. White British people made up most donors, females outnumbered males, and clonal diversity was possibly underestimated.

Only in-frame clones appear in the TCRdb table, and some are missing; sequencing was by immunoSEQ multiplex PCR. The sample lists roughly 140,000 clones; approximately 90% were seen once. This CDR3 contains 14 residues. V was trimmed by 6 bases and J by 0 bases, leaving 6 bases between them. The germline V gene encodes CDR1 WSHSY and CDR2 SAAADI. For this clone: Antigen specificity is unknown.

Sample: peripheral blood, taken 28 days after the second AZD1222 dose. V usage is TRBV10-2 and J usage is TRBJ1-6, with D uncertain. The source of this sequence is an adult who received the AZD1222 COVID-19 vaccine. The CDR3 coding sequence is TGCGCCAGCAGGTTCAGCTCCTATAATTCACCCCTCCACTTT. This encodes CASRFSSYNSPLHF.